Listed here are 28 T cell receptor beta chains from one sample, sequenced in a study of blood T cell repertoires in COVID-19. Clones were sequenced by immunoSEQ multiplex PCR, and TCRdb holds only the in-frame ones, with some missing. This table holds about 300,000 clones, about nine tenths found once. The sequenced sample consisted of peripheral blood. These receptors originate from a man between 18 and 29 years old with active or convalescent COVID-19.

The gene calls are TRBV6-5 and TRBJ2-7; 14 nucleotides agree with TRBD2. Germline CDR1 reads MNHEY; CDR2 reads SVGAGI. V was clipped by 4 bases and J by 5 bases; unmatched bases: 4. CDR3 length equals 15 residues. CDR3 loop: CASSSTSGRVHEQYF. CDR3 nucleotide sequence: TGTGCCAGCAGTTCGACTAGCGGGAGGGTTCACGAGCAGTACTTC.

V gene TRBV5-1 combines with J gene TRBJ1-3; D remains unclear. Germline V gene data show CDR1 as SGHRS and CDR2 as YFSETQ. The CDR3 spans 16 residues. V was pared by 0 bases and J by 3 bases, with 13 bases between. The CDR3 DNA reads TGCGCCAGCAGCTTGGGGACTGGTAGTTTTGGAAACACCATATATTTT. Its translation: CASSLGTGSFGNTIYF.

V usage is TRBV7-9 and J usage is TRBJ1-4; TRBD1 might be the D (6 bases). V gave up 0 bases and J gave up 3 bases, with 8 bases separating them. Germline CDR1 and CDR2: SEHNR and FQNEAQ (reference sequence). This CDR3 comprises 15 residues. CDR3: CASSLAWTANEKLFF. The CDR3 DNA is TGTGCCAGCAGCTTAGCTTGGACAGCTAATGAAAAACTGTTTTTT.

V and J are TRBV7-2 and TRBJ2-3; 12 positions match TRBD2. Germline CDR1 is SGHTA and CDR2 is FQGNSA. The CDR3 has 18 amino acids. V lost 7 bases, J lost 2 bases, and 13 bases stayed unmatched. The DNA for the CDR3 is TGTGCCAGCACCTACGGGTGGCTAGCGGGGGGGTACACAGATACGCAGTATTTT. It codes for CASTYGWLAGGYTDTQYF.

In this sample, this clone turned up a few times. This chain connects TRBV27 to TRBJ2-7; 9 bases map to TRBD2. Germline CDR1 MNHEY, CDR2 SMNVEV (reference sequence). CDR3 length equals 16 residues. V was pared by 5 bases and J by 9 bases, with 17 bases of the junction left unmatched. CDR3 sequence (DNA): TGTGCCAGCAGTCCCGTCCCCGGGACTAGCTTCATAGGGCAGTACTTC. Encoded protein: CASSPVPGTSFIGQYF.

This sequence joins TRBV5-4 and TRBJ1-2; 10 bases match TRBD1. Germline V lookup: CDR1 SGHNT, CDR2 YYREEE (reference sequence). The CDR3 has 15 amino acids. V shed 2 bases, J shed 4 bases, and the junction held 5 bases outside the gene matches. CDR3 in DNA: TGTGCCAGCAGCTTCGTGGACAGGGGGTTCTATGGCTACACCTTC. This codes for CASSFVDRGFYGYTF.

The chain recombines TRBV12-3 or TRBV12-4 with TRBJ1-1; 8 bases map to TRBD1. The CDR3 is 13 residues long. V lost 5 bases, J lost 9 bases, and 8 bases stayed unmatched. The CDR3: CASSPTGQGKAFF. The CDR3, as DNA: TGTGCCAGCAGTCCCACCGGACAGGGCAAAGCTTTCTTT.

The CDR3 nucleotides are TGCACCAGCCGGGACAGGAGATCCTACGAGCAGTACTTC. Translation gives CTSRDRRSYEQYF. J is TRBJ2-7 and V is TRBV1; the table gives TRBD1 as D, unverified against the DNA. TRBV1 is shown as a pseudogene. CDR3 length: 13 residues.

V usage is TRBV19 and J usage is TRBJ1-1; the D is unclear. V was cut by 5 bases and J by 0 bases, with 13 bases left in between. Germline V gives CDR1 LNHDA, CDR2 SQIVND (reference sequence). The CDR3 is made up of 15 amino acids. The CDR3 bases are TGTGCCAGTAGTGCAGATACCTCGATGAACACTGAAGCTTTCTTT. Protein product: CASSADTSMNTEAFF.

V usage is TRBV11-2 and J usage is TRBJ2-3; 7 bases fit TRBD2. Looked up from germline, CDR1 is SGHAT and CDR2 is FQNNGV. The CDR3 has 16 residues. Germline trimming cut 2 bases from V and 1 base from J; bases unmatched to any gene: 6. CDR3 amino acids: CASSLSPREGTDTQYF. The CDR3 bases are TGTGCCAGCAGCTTATCCCCCCGGGAGGGCACAGATACGCAGTATTTT.

The chain employs TRBV7-2 and TRBJ1-2; 8 bases map to TRBD1. CDR1 SGHTA and CDR2 FQGNSA come from the germline V gene. The CDR3 totals 17 residues. V shed 2 bases, J shed 4 bases, and the junction held 12 bases outside the gene matches. The CDR3 is CASSLRGGRGLIYGYTF. CDR3 DNA sequence: TGTGCCAGCAGCTTAAGGGGGGGCAGGGGGCTAATCTATGGCTACACCTTC.

This sequence joins TRBV24-1 and TRBJ1-5; D perhaps matches TRBD1 (5 bases). Germline CDR1 reads KGHDR; CDR2 reads SFDVKD. The CDR3 loop spans 15 amino acids. Trimming cost V 1 base and J 6 bases, with 12 bases left between them. The CDR3 is CATSDFNPGRQPQHF. The CDR3 DNA reads TGTGCCACCAGTGATTTCAATCCAGGGCGTCAGCCCCAGCATTTT.

The chain couples TRBV18 to TRBJ2-1; maybe TRBD2 (7 bases). There are 13 residues in the CDR3. Looked up from germline, CDR1 is KGHSH and CDR2 is LQKENI. V lost 4 bases, J lost 8 bases, and 12 bases lay in between. Here the CDR3 DNA reads TGTGCCAGCTCACTGAGGGGGGGCGATGAGCAGTTCTTC. This gives the protein CASSLRGGDEQFF.

This chain uses TRBV24-1 with TRBJ2-5; 8 nucleotides agree with TRBD2. CDR1 and CDR2 from the germline V gene are KGHDR and SFDVKD. This CDR3 region has 15 residues. V dropped 0 bases and J dropped 5; count of bases not matched to a gene: 4. The CDR3 is CATSDLGSGKETQYF. The CDR3 coding sequence is TGTGCCACCAGTGATTTGGGTAGCGGGAAGGAGACCCAGTACTTC.

This clone was observed a single time. This chain links TRBV10-3 with TRBJ2-1; tentatively, D is TRBD1 (5 bases). The CDR3 sequence is 11 residues long. V lost 8 bases and J 8 bases, leaving 10 bases between the germline ends. CDR1 and CDR2 (germline): ENHRY, SYGVKD. DNA for the CDR3: TGTGCCATCGCCAAAGGGGATGAGCAGTTCTTC. As protein: CAIAKGDEQFF.

The chain couples TRBV11-2 to TRBJ1-3; 9 positions match TRBD1. Germline trimming cut 5 bases from V and 2 bases from J; bases unmatched to any gene: 4. CDR3 length: 15 amino acids. Germline CDR1 and CDR2: SGHAT and FQNNGV. The DNA for the CDR3 is TGTGCCAGCAGCAACACAGGGGGCCCTGGAAACACCATATATTTT. Translating it yields CASSNTGGPGNTIYF. Looking up the rest from reference TRBV11-2 and TRBJ1-3 gives the full variable domain: EAGVAQSPRYKIIEKRQSVAFWCNPISGHATLYWYQQILGQGPKLLIQFQNNGVVDDSQLPKDRFSAERLKGVDSTLKIQPAKLEDSAVYLCASSNTGGPGNTIYFGEGSWLTVV.

The rearrangement links TRBV5-1 to TRBJ1-2; 9 bases are a match to TRBD1. The CDR3 is made up of 14 amino acids. V gave up 3 bases and J gave up 7 bases; unmatched junction bases: 7. In germline, CDR1 is SGHRS, CDR2 YFSETQ. CDR3: CASSSVQGAVGYTF. DNA of the CDR3: TGCGCCAGCAGCTCGGTACAGGGGGCGGTTGGCTACACCTTC.

This rearrangement joins TRBV7-8 to TRBJ2-1, with 10 nucleotides matching TRBD1. Unmatched junction bases numbered 11, after V lost 2 bases and J lost 4 bases. In germline, CDR1 is SGHVS, CDR2 FQNEAQ. The CDR3 has 18 amino acids. CDR3 sequence (DNA): TGTGCCAGCAGCTTACGGACAGGGGGGGTCCTTTCTTACAATGAGCAGTTCTTC. Translated, it gives CASSLRTGGVLSYNEQFF. Using reference TRBV7-8 and TRBJ2-1 for the parts outside the CDR3, the full variable domain is GAGVSQSPRYKVAKRGQDVALRCDPISGHVSLFWYQQALGQGPEFLTYFQNEAQLDKSGLPSDRFFAERPEGSVSTLKIQRTQQEDSAVYLCASSLRTGGVLSYNEQFFGPGTRLTVL.

The rearrangement links TRBV20-1 to TRBJ1-4; possibly TRBD1 for D (6 bases). The CDR3 is 11 amino acids. V was clipped by 6 bases and J by 10 bases, with 12 bases between them. Germline loops: CDR1 DFQATT, CDR2 SNEGSKA (reference sequence). Written as DNA, the CDR3 is TGCAGTGCACAAAGACAGGCAAAACTGTTTTTT. Its protein is CSAQRQAKLFF.

The chain joins TRBV2 to TRBJ1-2, with D perhaps TRBD1 (6 bases). Trimming removed 5 bases at V and 2 bases at J, with 6 bases between. The CDR3 loop spans 12 amino acids. Looked up from germline, CDR1 is SNHLY and CDR2 is FYNNEI. In nucleotides, the CDR3 is TGTGCCAGCAGTCAGGGGAACTATGGCTACACCTTC. It specifies CASSQGNYGYTF. Supplemented by reference TRBV2 and TRBJ1-2, the full variable domain reads EPEVTQTPSHQVTQMGQEVILRCVPISNHLYFYWYRQILGQKVEFLVSFYNNEISEKSEIFDDQFSVERPDGSNFTLKIRSTKLEDSAMYFCASSQGNYGYTFGSGTRLTVV.

This rearrangement joins TRBV25-1 to TRBJ2-3; maybe TRBD2 (7 bases). Germline-derived CDR1 and CDR2 are MGHDK and SYGVNS. The CDR3 consists of 16 residues. V lost 6 bases to trimming and J lost 1 base, with 17 bases between them. The CDR3 sequence: CASRPSWGGGTDTQYF. The CDR3 DNA sequence: TGTGCCAGCAGACCCAGCTGGGGGGGCGGCACAGATACGCAGTATTTT.

The rearrangement links TRBV6-5 to TRBJ1-2; possible D gene TRBD1, 6 bases. The ends were cut back, 5 bases at V and 2 bases at J, with 9 bases in the middle. Germline loops: CDR1 MNHEY, CDR2 SVGAGI. The CDR3 covers 13 residues. CDR3 in amino acids: CASSKQGNYGYTF. The CDR3 nucleotides read TGTGCCAGCAGTAAACAGGGAAACTATGGCTACACCTTC.

This rearrangement joins TRBV11-2 to TRBJ2-3; a weak D match, TRBD2 (5 bases). The germline gives CDR1 SGHAT, CDR2 FQNNGV. Trimming took off 1 base at V and 4 bases at J, with 12 bases between the two ends. CDR3 size: 15 residues. The CDR3 is CASSLVPGSADTQYF. The CDR3 region has the DNA TGTGCCAGCAGCTTAGTGCCGGGGTCCGCAGATACGCAGTATTTT.

The gene calls are TRBV19 and TRBJ2-2; D might be TRBD1 (6 bases). V shed 5 bases and J shed 3 bases, with 13 bases lying between them. The CDR3 contains 15 residues. CDR1 is LNHDA and CDR2 is SQIVND in the germline V gene (reference sequence). The CDR3 region has the DNA TGTGCCAGTAGTCTTTGGCAGGGGCACACCGGGGAGCTGTTTTTT. Encoded protein: CASSLWQGHTGELFF.

This clone was counted a few times. V gene TRBV5-6 combines with J gene TRBJ1-4; 7 nucleotides line up with TRBD1. Trimming removed 6 bases from V and 8 bases from J; junction bases left unmatched: 10. Germline-derived CDR1 and CDR2 are SGHDT and YYEEEE. CDR3 size: 14 residues. The CDR3 region is CASNEQGLREKLFF. The CDR3 bases are TGTGCCAGCAACGAACAGGGGTTAAGGGAAAAACTGTTTTTT.

The DNA for the CDR3 is TGCGCCAGCCGGGTGGGGAACACTGAAGCTTTCTTT. It yields the protein CASRVGNTEAFF. V is TRBV5-1 and J is TRBJ1-1, with D unresolved. This CDR3 is built from 12 residues. The germline CDR1 and CDR2 sequences are SGHRS and YFSETQ. V lost 7 bases to trimming and J lost 1 base, with 8 bases between them. The full variable domain, in which reference TRBV5-1 and TRBJ1-1 provide the parts outside the CDR3, is KAGVTQTPRYLIKTRGQQVTLSCSPISGHRSVSWYQQTPGQGLQFLFEYFSETQRNKGNFPGRFSGRQFSNSRSEMNVSTLELGDSALYLCASRVGNTEAFFGQGTRLTVV.

The chain employs TRBV15 and TRBJ2-1; 7 bases line up with TRBD2. Trimming at V came to 4 bases and at J to 7 bases, leaving 4 bases not matched to a gene. The CDR3 runs to 13 residues. Looked up from germline, CDR1 is LNHNV and CDR2 is YYDKDF (reference sequence). The CDR3: CATSKRDLNEQFF. CDR3 in DNA: TGTGCCACCAGCAAGCGGGACTTGAATGAGCAGTTCTTC.

This chain connects TRBV6-5 to TRBJ1-2; D remains ambiguous. The CDR3 runs to 15 residues. Deletions cut 2 bases from V and 1 base from J, with 11 bases between. Germline V gives CDR1 MNHEY, CDR2 SVGAGI. The CDR3 loop reads CASSYDFSGNYGYTF. DNA for the CDR3: TGTGCCAGCAGTTACGATTTCAGCGGTAACTATGGCTACACCTTC.